This T cell receptor (beta chain) stems from a study of T cell clonotyping in hematopoietic cell transplantation. General observations from the study: Cells were unsorted, so CD4 and CD8 contributions were not separated. Recipient TCR diversity dropped after transplant; expanded clonotypes rose from day 30 to 180. Broader posttransplant TCR repertoire diversity was predicted by graft donor and pretransplant recipient Inverse Simpson Index values.

On this clone: Its antigen is currently unknown.

Trimming cost V 2 bases and J 3 bases, with 13 bases left between them. The germline CDR1 and CDR2 sequences are KGHSH and LQKENI. The CDR3 extends over 15 amino acids. Method: immunoSEQ multiplex PCR; TCRdb's copy keeps in-frame clones and lacks some. The sample holds over 35,000 clones, about 87% seen once. Sequencing was done on a sample of peripheral blood mononuclear cells. The sequence was obtained from a woman between 40 and 55 years old in good health. Some clones in this sample may be carry-over from other donors' samples. This sequence joins TRBV18 and TRBJ1-1; D remains unclear. CDR3 amino acids: CASSPTREADTEAFF. CDR3 in DNA: TGTGCCAGCTCACCAACGAGGGAAGCGGACACTGAAGCTTTCTTT. The full variable domain, in which reference TRBV18 and TRBJ1-1 provide the parts outside the CDR3, is NAGVMQNPRHLVRRRGQEARLRCSPMKGHSHVYWYRQLPEEGLKFMVYLQKENIIDESGMPKERFSAEFPKEGPSILRIQQVVRGDSAAYFCASSPTREADTEAFFGQGTRLTVV.